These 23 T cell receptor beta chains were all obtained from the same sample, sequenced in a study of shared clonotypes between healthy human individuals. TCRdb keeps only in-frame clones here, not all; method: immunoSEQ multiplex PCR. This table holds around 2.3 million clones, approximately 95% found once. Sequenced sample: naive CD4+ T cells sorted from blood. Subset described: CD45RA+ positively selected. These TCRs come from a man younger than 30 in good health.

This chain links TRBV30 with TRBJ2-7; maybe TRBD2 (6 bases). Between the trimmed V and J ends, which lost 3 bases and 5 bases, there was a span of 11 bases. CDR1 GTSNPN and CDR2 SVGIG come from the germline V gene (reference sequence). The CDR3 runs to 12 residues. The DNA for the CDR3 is TGTGCCTGGAGAACGGGGGACCACGAGCAGTACTTC. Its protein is CAWRTGDHEQYF.

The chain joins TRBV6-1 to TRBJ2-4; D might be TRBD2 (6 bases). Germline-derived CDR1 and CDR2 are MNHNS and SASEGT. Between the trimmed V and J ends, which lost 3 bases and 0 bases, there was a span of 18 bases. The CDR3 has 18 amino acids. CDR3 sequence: CASSEGLSGLLAKNIQYF. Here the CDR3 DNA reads TGTGCCAGCAGTGAGGGCCTTAGCGGCCTGCTAGCCAAAAACATTCAGTACTTC.

The CDR3 DNA sequence: TGTGCCAGCAGTCCGGGGGGACTCGACAGGTCGACCTATGGCTACACCTTC. Translating gives CASSPGGLDRSTYGYTF. V and J are TRBV28 and TRBJ1-2, with D possibly TRBD1 on 6 matching bases. Germline assignment: CDR1 MDHEN and CDR2 SYDVKM. The CDR3 totals 17 residues. Trimming removed 5 bases from V and 4 bases from J, with 23 bases in between.

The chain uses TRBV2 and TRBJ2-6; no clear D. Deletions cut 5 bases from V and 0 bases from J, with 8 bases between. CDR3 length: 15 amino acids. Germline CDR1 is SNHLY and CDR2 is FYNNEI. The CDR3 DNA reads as TGTGCCAGCAGTCCCTCCGGCTCTGGGGCCAACGTCCTGACTTTC. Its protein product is CASSPSGSGANVLTF. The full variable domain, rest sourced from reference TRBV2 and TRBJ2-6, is EPEVTQTPSHQVTQMGQEVILRCVPISNHLYFYWYRQILGQKVEFLVSFYNNEISEKSEIFDDQFSVERPDGSNFTLKIRSTKLEDSAMYFCASSPSGSGANVLTFGAGSRLTVL.

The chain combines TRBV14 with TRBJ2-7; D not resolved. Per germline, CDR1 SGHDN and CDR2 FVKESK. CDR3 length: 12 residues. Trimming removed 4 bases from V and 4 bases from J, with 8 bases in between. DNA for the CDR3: TGTGCCAGCAGCCCCGGAGCTTACGAGCAGTACTTC. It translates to CASSPGAYEQYF. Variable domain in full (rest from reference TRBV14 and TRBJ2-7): EAGVTQFPSHSVIEKGQTVTLRCDPISGHDNLYWYRRVMGKEIKFLLHFVKESKQDESGMPNNRFLAERTGGTYSTLKVQPAELEDSGVYFCASSPGAYEQYFGPGTRLTVT.

For the CDR3, the DNA is TGTGCCAGCAGTTTAGCGGGAGGAAATGAGCAGTTCTTC. It encodes CASSLAGGNEQFF. The V and J genes are TRBV14 and TRBJ2-1; 10 nucleotides match TRBD2. This CDR3 has 13 residues. CDR1 and CDR2 from the germline V gene are SGHDN and FVKESK. Trimming took 6 bases from V and 7 from J; bases not matched to a gene: 3. Combining the CDR3 with reference TRBV14 and TRBJ2-1 gives the whole variable domain EAGVTQFPSHSVIEKGQTVTLRCDPISGHDNLYWYRRVMGKEIKFLLHFVKESKQDESGMPNNRFLAERTGGTYSTLKVQPAELEDSGVYFCASSLAGGNEQFFGPGTRLTVL.

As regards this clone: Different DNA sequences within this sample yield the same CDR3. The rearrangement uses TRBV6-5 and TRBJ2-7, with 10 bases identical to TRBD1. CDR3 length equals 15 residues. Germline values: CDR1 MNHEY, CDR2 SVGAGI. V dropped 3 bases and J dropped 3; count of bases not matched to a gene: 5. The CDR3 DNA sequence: TGTGCCAGCAGTTATCGGGACAGGGGTTTCTACGAGCAGTACTTC. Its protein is CASSYRDRGFYEQYF.

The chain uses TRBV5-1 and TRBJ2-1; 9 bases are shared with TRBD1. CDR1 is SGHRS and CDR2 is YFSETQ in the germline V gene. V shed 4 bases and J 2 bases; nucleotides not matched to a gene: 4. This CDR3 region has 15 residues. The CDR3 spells CASSRTGVAYNEQFF. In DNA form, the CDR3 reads TGCGCCAGCAGCCGGACAGGGGTGGCCTACAATGAGCAGTTCTTC.

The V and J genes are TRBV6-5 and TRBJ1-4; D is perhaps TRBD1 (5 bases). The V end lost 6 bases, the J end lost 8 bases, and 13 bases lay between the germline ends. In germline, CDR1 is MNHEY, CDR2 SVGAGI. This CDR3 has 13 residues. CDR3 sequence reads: CASRQGLGEKLFF. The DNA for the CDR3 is TGTGCCAGCAGGCAGGGTTTAGGCGAAAAACTGTTTTTT.

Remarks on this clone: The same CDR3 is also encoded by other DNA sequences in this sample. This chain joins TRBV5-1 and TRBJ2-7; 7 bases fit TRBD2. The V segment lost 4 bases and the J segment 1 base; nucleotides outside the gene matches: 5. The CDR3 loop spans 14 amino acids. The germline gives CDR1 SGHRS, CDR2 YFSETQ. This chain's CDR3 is CASSPRGNSYEQYF. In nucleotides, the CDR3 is TGCGCCAGCAGCCCGCGGGGGAATTCCTACGAGCAGTACTTC. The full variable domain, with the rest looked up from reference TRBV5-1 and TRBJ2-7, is KAGVTQTPRYLIKTRGQQVTLSCSPISGHRSVSWYQQTPGQGLQFLFEYFSETQRNKGNFPGRFSGRQFSNSRSEMNVSTLELGDSALYLCASSPRGNSYEQYFGPGTRLTVT.

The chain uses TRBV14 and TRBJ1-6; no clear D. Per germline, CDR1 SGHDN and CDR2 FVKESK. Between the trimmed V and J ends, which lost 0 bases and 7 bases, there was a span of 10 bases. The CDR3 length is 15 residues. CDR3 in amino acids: CASSQDRGWNSPLHF. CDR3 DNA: TGTGCCAGCAGCCAAGACCGCGGTTGGAATTCACCCCTCCACTTT.

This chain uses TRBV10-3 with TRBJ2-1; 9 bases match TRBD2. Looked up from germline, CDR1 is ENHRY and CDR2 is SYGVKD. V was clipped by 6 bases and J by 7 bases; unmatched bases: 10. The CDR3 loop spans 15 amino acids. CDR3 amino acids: CAIRPRTSAGNEQFF. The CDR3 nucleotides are TGTGCCATCAGGCCCCGGACTAGCGCGGGAAATGAGCAGTTCTTC.

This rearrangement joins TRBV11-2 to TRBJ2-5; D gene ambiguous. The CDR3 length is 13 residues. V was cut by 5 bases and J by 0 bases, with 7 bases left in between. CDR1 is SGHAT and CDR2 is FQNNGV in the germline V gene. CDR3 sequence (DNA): TGTGCCAGCAGCGATTATTACCAAGAGACCCAGTACTTC. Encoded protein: CASSDYYQETQYF.

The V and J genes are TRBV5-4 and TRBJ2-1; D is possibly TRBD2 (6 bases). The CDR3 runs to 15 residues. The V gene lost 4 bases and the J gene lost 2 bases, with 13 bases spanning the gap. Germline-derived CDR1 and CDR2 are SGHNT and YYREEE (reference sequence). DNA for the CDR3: TGTGCCAGCAGCCCACCCGGGGGAACCTACAATGAGCAGTTCTTC. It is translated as CASSPPGGTYNEQFF.

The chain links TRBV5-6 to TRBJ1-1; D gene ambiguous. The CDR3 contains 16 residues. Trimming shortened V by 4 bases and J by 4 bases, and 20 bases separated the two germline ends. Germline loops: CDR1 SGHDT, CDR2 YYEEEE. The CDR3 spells CASSTTGGTRVTEAFF. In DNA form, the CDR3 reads TGTGCCAGCAGCACGACCGGTGGTACCCGGGTCACTGAAGCTTTCTTT.

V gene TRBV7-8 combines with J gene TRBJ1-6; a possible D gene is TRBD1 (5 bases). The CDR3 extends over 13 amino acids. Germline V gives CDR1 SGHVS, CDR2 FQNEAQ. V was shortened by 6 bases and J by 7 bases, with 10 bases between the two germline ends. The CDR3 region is CASRRDSNSPLHF. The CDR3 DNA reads TGTGCCAGCAGGAGGGACTCAAATTCACCCCTCCACTTT.

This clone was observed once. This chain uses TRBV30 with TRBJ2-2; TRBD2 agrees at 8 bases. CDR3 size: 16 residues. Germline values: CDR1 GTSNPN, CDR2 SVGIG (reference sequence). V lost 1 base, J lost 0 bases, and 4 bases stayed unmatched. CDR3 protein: CAWSGGAGANTGELFF. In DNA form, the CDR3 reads TGTGCCTGGAGTGGGGGAGCGGGAGCGAACACCGGGGAGCTGTTTTTT. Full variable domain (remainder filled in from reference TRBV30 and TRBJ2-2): SQTIHQWPATLVQPVGSPLSLECTVEGTSNPNLYWYRQAAGRGLQLLFYSVGIGQISSEVPQNLSASRPQDRQFILSSKKLLLSDSGFYLCAWSGGAGANTGELFFGEGSRLTVL.

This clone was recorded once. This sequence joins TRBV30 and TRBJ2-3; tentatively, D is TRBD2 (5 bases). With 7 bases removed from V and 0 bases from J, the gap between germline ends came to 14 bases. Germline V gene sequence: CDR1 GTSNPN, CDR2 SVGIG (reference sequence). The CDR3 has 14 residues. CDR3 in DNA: TGTGCCTTTGGAGGTCTGGGTAGCACAGATACGCAGTATTTT. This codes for CAFGGLGSTDTQYF.

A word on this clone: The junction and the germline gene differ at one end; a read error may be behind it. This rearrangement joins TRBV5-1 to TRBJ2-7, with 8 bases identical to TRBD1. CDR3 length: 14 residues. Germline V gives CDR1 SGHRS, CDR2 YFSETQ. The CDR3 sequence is CASTLDRATYEQYF. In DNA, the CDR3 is TGCGCCAGCACCTTGGACAGGGCCACCTACGAGCAGTACTTC.

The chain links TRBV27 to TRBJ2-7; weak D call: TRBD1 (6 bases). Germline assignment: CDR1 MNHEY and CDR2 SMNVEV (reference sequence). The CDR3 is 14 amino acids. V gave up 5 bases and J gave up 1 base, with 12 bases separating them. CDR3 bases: TGTGCCAGCAGTCTAGATAGGGGGTCCTACGAGCAGTACTTC. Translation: CASSLDRGSYEQYF.

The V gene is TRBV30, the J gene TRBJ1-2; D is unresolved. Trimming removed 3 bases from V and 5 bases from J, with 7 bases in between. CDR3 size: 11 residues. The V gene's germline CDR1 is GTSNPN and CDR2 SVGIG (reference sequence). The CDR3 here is CAWRAQYGYTF. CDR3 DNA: TGTGCCTGGAGGGCTCAATATGGCTACACCTTC.

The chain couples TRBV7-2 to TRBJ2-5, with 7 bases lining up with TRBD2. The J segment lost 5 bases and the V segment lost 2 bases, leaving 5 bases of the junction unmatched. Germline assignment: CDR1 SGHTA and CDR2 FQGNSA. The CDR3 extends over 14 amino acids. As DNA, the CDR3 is TGTGCCAGCAGCTTACGGACTAGAGAGGAGACCCAGTACTTC. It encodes CASSLRTREETQYF.

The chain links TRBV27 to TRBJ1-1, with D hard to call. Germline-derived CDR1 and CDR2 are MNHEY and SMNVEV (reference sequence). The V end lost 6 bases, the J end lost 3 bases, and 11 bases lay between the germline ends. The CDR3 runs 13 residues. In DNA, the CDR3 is TGTGCCAGCAGGGAACCTTGGGACACTGAAGCTTTCTTT. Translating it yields CASREPWDTEAFF.